The source of this TCR beta chain is a study of cytomegalovirus exposure and HLA in healthy donors. Points from the study as a whole: A few chains tied to CMV proved CMV antigen-specific in vitro. The TCR clusters that emerged in the first cohort tended, a later analysis found, to co-occur in the 120 or so validation repertoires.

In germline, CDR1 is SGHVS, CDR2 FNYEAQ. The CDR3 totals 15 residues. J gave up 3 bases and V 3 bases, and 8 bases lay outside the gene matches. As to this clone: What it binds is not known.

The assay was immunoSEQ multiplex PCR, and TCRdb's table has in-frame clones only and misses some. The sample contains 140,000 to 150,000 clones, about 95% of which appear only once. Separate from the roughly 700-subject first cohort, the 120-subject validation cohort was the one that the donors belonged to. The specimen was PBMCs. The J gene is TRBJ2-7, the V gene TRBV7-6; 7 positions match TRBD2. The clonotype comes from a man aged 18-30 years in good health and CMV-seropositive. The CDR3 DNA is TGTGCCAGCAGCTTGGGCCAGCGGGGCATCTACGAGCAGTACTTC. This gives the protein CASSLGQRGIYEQYF.